What follows describes a single T cell receptor (beta chain). Its target is not known. From germline, CDR1 is SGDLS and CDR2 YYNGEE. V was cut by 6 bases and J by 2 bases, with 10 bases left in between. This CDR3 has 13 amino acids. TCRdb re-analysed the 5' RACE reads in MiXCR, keeping a single row per CDR3 protein. Here the sample spans 200,000 to 250,000 distinct CDR3 sequences, 7.3% being singletons. The data were taken from a study of CD8 T cells in ankylosing spondylitis. Study findings and constraints: The study identified a TCR beta motif of several highly homologous variants that appeared characteristic of ankylosing spondylitis blood.

The origin of this receptor is a male donor with ankylosing spondylitis. The chain joins TRBV9 to TRBJ2-3; the D gene is possibly TRBD1 (5 bases). Sequencing was performed on blood, either unsorted or a sorted T cell fraction (not recorded which). CDR3: CASKRRDTDTQYF. The CDR3, as DNA: TGTGCCAGCAAACGCAGGGACACAGATACGCAGTATTTT.